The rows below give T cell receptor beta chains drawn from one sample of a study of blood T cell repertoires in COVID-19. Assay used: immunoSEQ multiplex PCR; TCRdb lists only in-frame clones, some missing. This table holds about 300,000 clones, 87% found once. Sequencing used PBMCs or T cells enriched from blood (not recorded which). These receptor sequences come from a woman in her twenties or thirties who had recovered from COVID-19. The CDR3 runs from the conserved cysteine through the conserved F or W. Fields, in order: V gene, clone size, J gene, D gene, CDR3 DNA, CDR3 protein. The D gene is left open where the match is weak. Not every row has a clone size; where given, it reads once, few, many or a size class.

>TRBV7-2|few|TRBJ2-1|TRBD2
TGTGCCAGCAGCGAAGGACTAGCGGGACTGGGGGTTGAGCAGTTCTTC
CASSEGLAGLGVEQFF
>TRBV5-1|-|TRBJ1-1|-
TGCGCCAGCAGCACGGGTCCATCCACTTACACTGAAGCTTTCTTT
CASSTGPSTYTEAFF
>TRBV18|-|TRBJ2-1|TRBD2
TGTGCCAGCTCATCGACGCTAGCGGGGGGGACCTACAATGAGCAGTTCTTC
CASSSTLAGGTYNEQFF
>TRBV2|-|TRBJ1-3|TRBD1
TGTGCCGACACCCGGGACAGGGTTCCTGGAAACACCATATATTTT
CADTRDRVPGNTIYF
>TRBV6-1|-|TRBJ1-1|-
TGTGCCAGCAGTGAGACTCGGGGCACTGAAGCTTTCTTT
CASSETRGTEAFF
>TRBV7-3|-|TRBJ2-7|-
TGTGCCAGCAGCCCGAACTGGCAGGGCGAGCAGTACTTC
CASSPNWQGEQYF
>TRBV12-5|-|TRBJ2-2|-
TGTGCTAGTGGTTTGGTACAGGGGGGGCTGAACACCGGGGAGCTGTTTTTT
CASGLVQGGLNTGELFF
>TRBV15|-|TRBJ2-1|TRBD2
TGTGCCACCCGGACTAGCGGGGACAATGAGCAGTTCTTC
CATRTSGDNEQFF
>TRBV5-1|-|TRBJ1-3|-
TGCGCCAGCAGCTTGGGCCAGGAGGAGGGCACCATATATTTT
CASSLGQEEGTIYF
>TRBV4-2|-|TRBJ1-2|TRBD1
TGTGCCAGCAGCCAAGATGGGACAGGGGGCTATGGCTACACCTTC
CASSQDGTGGYGYTF
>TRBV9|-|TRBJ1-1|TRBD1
TGTGCCAGCAGCGGAGGACAGGGAAGGGGGGACACTGAAGCTTTCTTT
CASSGGQGRGDTEAFF
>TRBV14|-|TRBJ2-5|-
TGTGCCAGCAGCCAAGGGGGAGCGGGCGGGGCCCAGTACTTC
CASSQGGAGGAQYF
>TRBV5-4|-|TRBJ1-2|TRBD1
TGTGCCAGCAGCTCGGACAGGGGGCTTGGCTATGGCTACACCTTC
CASSSDRGLGYGYTF
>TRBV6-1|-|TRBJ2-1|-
TGTGCCAGCAGCGAAGACAGGATGACCTACAATGAGCAGTTCTTC
CASSEDRMTYNEQFF
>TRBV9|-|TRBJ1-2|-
TGTGCCAGCAGCACGGGGTCTGGACGGGGTGGCTACACCTTC
CASSTGSGRGGYTF
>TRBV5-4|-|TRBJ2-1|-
TGTGCCAGCAGCTTGGGTTCAGGAAAAAACTACAATGAGCAGTTCTTC
CASSLGSGKNYNEQFF
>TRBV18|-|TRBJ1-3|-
TGTGCCAGCTCAGACATAAGCTCTGGAAACACCATATATTTT
CASSDISSGNTIYF
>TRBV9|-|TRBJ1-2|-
TGTGCCAGCAGCGTAGGGACGGACTTTGGCTACACCTTC
CASSVGTDFGYTF
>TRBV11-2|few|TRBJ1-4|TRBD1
TGTGCCAGCAGCTTAACAGGGGCCAATGAAAAACTGTTTTTT
CASSLTGANEKLFF
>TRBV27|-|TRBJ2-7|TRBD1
TGTGCCAGCAGCCAGGACAGGGGGTTCTACGAGCAGTACTTC
CASSQDRGFYEQYF
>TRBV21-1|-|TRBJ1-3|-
TGTGCCAGCAGCAATCCCCTGGGGGGTGCTGGAAACACCATATATTTT
CASSNPLGGAGNTIYF
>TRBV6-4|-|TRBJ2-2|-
TGTGCCAGCAGTGACTCTCCCGGTTCCGGGGAGCTGTTTTTT
CASSDSPGSGELFF
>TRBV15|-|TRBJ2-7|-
TGTGCCACCAGCGACCAGGGGTCCTACGAGCAGTACTTC
CATSDQGSYEQYF
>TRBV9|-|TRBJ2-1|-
TGTGCCAGCAGCGTAGGTCCAGGGGAGGGAAGGAAAAACAATGAGCAGTTCTTC
CASSVGPGEGRKNNEQFF
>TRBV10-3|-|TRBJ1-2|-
TGTGCCATCGAGGGGGAGGGGGACATTCGCGGCTACACCTTC
CAIEGEGDIRGYTF
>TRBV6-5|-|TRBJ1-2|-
TGTGCCAGCGAGACCGGGTCGAGGGGCTACACCTTC
CASETGSRGYTF
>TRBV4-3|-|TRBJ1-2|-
TGCGCCAGCAGCCAATTTTCGGGGAACTATGGCTACACCTTC
CASSQFSGNYGYTF
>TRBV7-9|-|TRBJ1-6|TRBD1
TGTGCCAGCAGCTTAGGAGGCCAGGGGGCCTCACCCCTCCACTTT
CASSLGGQGASPLHF
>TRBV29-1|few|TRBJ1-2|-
TGCAGCGTTGAGAGGCCCGGGGTGGGAGGCTACACCTTC
CSVERPGVGGYTF
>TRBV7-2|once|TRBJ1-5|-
TGTGCCAGCAGCTTAGCACTGATTAGCAATCAGCCCCAGCATTTT
CASSLALISNQPQHF
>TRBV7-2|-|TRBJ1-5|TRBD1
TGTGCCAGCAGCCTGGGACAGGGGGCTAGTCAGCCCCAGCATTTT
CASSLGQGASQPQHF
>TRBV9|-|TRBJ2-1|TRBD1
TGTGCCAGCAGCGTCCGACAGGGGTCGAATGAGCAGTTCTTC
CASSVRQGSNEQFF
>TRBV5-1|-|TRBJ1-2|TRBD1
TGCGCCAGCAGCTTGGGGGACAGGACTGGCTACACCTTC
CASSLGDRTGYTF
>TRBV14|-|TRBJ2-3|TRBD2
TGTGCCAGCAGCCCCCCGACTAGCGGCCGCACAGATACGCAGTATTTT
CASSPPTSGRTDTQYF
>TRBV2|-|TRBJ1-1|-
TGTGCCAGCATCCCCCCCCCGGACGCGGACAATGAAGCTTTCTTT
CASIPPPDADNEAFF
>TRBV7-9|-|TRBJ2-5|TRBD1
TGTGCCAGCAGCTCTCTACAGGGGGCGACCCAGTACTTC
CASSSLQGATQYF
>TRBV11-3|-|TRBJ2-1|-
TGTGCCAGCAGCTTAGCCCTTAGCGATAGCTCCTACAATGAGCAGTTCTTC
CASSLALSDSSYNEQFF
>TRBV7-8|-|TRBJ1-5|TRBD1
TGTGCCAGCAGCGCCCGGGACAGGGGGCTCGGCAATCAGCCCCAGCATTTT
CASSARDRGLGNQPQHF
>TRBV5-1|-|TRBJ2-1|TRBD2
TGCGCCAGCGTTGGCCTGGCTAGCGGGGGGGCTTGGGACAATGAGCAGTTCTTC
CASVGLASGGAWDNEQFF
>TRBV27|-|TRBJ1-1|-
TGTGCCAGCACCGAATATAGGGGCAGCACTGAAGCTTTCTTT
CASTEYRGSTEAFF
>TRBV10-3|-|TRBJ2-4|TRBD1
TGTGCCATCGAGGACAGGACCAAAAACATTCAGTACTTC
CAIEDRTKNIQYF
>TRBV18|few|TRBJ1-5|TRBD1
TGTGCCAGCTCCCCGACAGGGGGAGGCAATCAGCCCCAGCATTTT
CASSPTGGGNQPQHF
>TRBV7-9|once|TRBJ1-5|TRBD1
TGTGCCAGCAGCTACGCGGGACAGGGAAGGAGCAATCAGCCCCAGCATTTT
CASSYAGQGRSNQPQHF
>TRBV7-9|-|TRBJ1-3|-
TGTGCCAGCGCCCGAGGGGGCTCTGGAAACACCATATATTTT
CASARGGSGNTIYF
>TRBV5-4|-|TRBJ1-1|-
TGTGCCAGCAGCTCCGCGGTAGGAGGGATAGGGGACACTGAAGCTTTCTTT
CASSSAVGGIGDTEAFF
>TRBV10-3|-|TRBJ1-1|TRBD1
TGTGCCATCAGTGAGCCGCGACAGGGCAACACTGAAGCTTTCTTT
CAISEPRQGNTEAFF
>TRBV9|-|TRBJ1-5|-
TGTGCCAGCAGCGTGACCGGAGGCAATCAGCCCCAGCATTTT
CASSVTGGNQPQHF
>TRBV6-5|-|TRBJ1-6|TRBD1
TGTGCCAGCAGAAAGACAGGGAGAAATTCACCCCTCCACTTT
CASRKTGRNSPLHF
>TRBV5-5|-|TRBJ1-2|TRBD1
TGTGCCAGCAGCCGTGGACAGGGCGGCAACTATGGCTACACCTTC
CASSRGQGGNYGYTF
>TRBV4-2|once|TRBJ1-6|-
TGTGCCAGCAGCCAAGGTTCAGGGGTGAGCTCCTATAATTCACCCCTCCACTTT
CASSQGSGVSSYNSPLHF
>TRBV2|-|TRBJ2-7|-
TGTGCCAGCACACAGGATCCCTACGAGCAGTACTTC
CASTQDPYEQYF
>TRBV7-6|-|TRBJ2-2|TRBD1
TGTGCCAGCAGCTTAGATGCCCGCGGGACAGGGTTTAACACCGGGGAGCTGTTTTTT
CASSLDARGTGFNTGELFF
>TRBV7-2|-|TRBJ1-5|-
TGTGCCAGCAGCTTAGCGACAGGTAGCAATCAGCCCCAGCATTTT
CASSLATGSNQPQHF
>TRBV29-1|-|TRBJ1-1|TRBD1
TGCAGCGTTGACAGGGGGAGGATGAACACTGAAGCTTTCTTT
CSVDRGRMNTEAFF
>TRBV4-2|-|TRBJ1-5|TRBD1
TGTGCCAGCAGCCAAGTAACAGGGGTTGGTCAGCCCCAGCATTTT
CASSQVTGVGQPQHF
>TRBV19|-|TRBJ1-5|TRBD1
TGTGCCAGTAGTACCGGACAGGGGAAGGGGGCCCAGCATTTT
CASSTGQGKGAQHF
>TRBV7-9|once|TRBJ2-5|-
TGTGCCAGCAGCTTAGCGCGTAACAGGGCCCAAGAGACCCAGTACTTC
CASSLARNRAQETQYF
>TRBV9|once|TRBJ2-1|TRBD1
TGTGCCAGCAGCGTTCGAAACCCTGGACAGGGAACGGTCAATGAGCAGTTCTTC
CASSVRNPGQGTVNEQFF
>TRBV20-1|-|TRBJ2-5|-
TGCAGTACCACGGTGCAAGAGACCCAGTACTTC
CSTTVQETQYF
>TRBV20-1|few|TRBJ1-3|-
TGCAGTGCTAGTGCGGGAAACACCATATATTTT
CSASAGNTIYF